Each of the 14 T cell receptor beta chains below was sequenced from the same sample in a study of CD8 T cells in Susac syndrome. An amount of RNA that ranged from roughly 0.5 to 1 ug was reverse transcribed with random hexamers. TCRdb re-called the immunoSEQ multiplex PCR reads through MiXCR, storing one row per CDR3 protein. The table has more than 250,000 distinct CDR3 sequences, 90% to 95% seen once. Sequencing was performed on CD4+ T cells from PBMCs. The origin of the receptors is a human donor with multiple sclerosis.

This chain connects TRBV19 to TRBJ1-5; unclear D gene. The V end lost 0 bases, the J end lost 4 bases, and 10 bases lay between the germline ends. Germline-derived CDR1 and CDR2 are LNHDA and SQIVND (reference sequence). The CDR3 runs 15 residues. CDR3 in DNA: TGTGCCAGTAGTATAGATCGGGCGGAGAATCAGCCCCAGCATTTT. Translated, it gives CASSIDRAENQPQHF. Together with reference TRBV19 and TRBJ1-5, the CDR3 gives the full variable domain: DGGITQSPKYLFRKEGQNVTLSCEQNLNHDAMYWYRQDPGQGLRLIYYSQIVNDFQKGDIAEGYSVSREKKESFPLTVTSAQKNPTAFYLCASSIDRAENQPQHFGDGTRLSIL.

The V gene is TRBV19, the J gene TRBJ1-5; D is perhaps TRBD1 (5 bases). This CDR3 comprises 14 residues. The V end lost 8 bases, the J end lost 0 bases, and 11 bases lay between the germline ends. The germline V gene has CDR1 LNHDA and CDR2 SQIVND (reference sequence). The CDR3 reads CASLTAHSNQPQHF. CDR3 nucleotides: TGTGCCAGTTTGACAGCTCATAGCAATCAGCCCCAGCATTTT.

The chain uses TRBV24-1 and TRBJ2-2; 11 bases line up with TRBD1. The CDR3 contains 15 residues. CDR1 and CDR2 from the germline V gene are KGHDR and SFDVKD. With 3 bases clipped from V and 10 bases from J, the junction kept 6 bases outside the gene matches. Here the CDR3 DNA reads TGTGCCACCAGTGATCCCCGGACAGGGGGCGAGGAGCTGTTTTTT. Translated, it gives CATSDPRTGGEELFF.

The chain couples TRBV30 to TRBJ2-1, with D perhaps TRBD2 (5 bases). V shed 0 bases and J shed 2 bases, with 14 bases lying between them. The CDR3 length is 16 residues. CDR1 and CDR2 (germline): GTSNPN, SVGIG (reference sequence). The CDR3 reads CAWSVLSGSAYNEQFF. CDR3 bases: TGTGCCTGGAGTGTATTAAGCGGCTCAGCCTACAATGAGCAGTTCTTC.

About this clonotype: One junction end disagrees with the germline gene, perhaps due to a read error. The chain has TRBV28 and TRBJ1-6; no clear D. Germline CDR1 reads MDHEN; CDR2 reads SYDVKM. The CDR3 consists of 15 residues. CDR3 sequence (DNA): TGTGCCAGCATGGGGTTTGTAGCACCTAATTCACCCCTCCATTTT. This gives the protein CASMGFVAPNSPLHF.

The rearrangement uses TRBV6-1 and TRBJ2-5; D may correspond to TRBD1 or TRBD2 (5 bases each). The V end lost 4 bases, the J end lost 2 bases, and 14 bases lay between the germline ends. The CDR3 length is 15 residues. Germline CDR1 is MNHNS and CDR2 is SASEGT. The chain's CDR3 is CASSGLWDVQETQYF. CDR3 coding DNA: TGTGCCAGCAGTGGACTCTGGGACGTACAAGAGACCCAGTACTTC.

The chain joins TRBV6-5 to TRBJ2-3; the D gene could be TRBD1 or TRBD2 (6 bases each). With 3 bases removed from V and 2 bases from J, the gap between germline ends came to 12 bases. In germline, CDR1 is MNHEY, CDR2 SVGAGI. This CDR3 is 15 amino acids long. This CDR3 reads CASSYGGLLTDTQYF. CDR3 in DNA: TGTGCCAGCAGTTATGGGGGGCTCCTCACAGATACGCAGTATTTT.

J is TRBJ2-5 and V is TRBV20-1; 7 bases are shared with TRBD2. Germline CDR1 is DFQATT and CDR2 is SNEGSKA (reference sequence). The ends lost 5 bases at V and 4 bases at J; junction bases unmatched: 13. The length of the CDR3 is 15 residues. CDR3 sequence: CSALDPGGGIETQYF. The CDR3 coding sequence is TGCAGTGCTCTCGACCCGGGAGGAGGTATAGAGACCCAGTACTTC.

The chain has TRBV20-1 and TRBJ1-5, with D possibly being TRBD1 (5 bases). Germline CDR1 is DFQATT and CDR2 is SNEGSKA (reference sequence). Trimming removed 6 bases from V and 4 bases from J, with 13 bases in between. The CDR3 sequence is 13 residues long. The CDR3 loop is CSAGRQRNQPQHF. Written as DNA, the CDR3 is TGCAGTGCCGGACGACAGAGAAATCAGCCCCAGCATTTT.

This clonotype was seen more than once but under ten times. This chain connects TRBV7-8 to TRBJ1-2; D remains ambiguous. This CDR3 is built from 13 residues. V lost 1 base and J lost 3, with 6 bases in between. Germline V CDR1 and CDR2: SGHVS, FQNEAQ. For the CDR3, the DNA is TGTGCCAGCAGCTTAGAGGCAGACTATGGCTACACCTTC. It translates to CASSLEADYGYTF.

CDR3 residues: CASSLYGPSSGNTIYF. In nucleotides, the CDR3 is TGTGCCAGTAGTCTGTACGGGCCGAGCTCTGGAAACACCATATATTTT. The chain employs TRBV19 and TRBJ1-3, with D unclear. Between the trimmed V and J ends, which lost 5 bases and 0 bases, there was a span of 14 bases. The CDR3 totals 16 residues. Per germline, CDR1 LNHDA and CDR2 SQIVND (reference sequence). Variable domain in full (rest from reference TRBV19 and TRBJ1-3): DGGITQSPKYLFRKEGQNVTLSCEQNLNHDAMYWYRQDPGQGLRLIYYSQIVNDFQKGDIAEGYSVSREKKESFPLTVTSAQKNPTAFYLCASSLYGPSSGNTIYFGEGSWLTVV.

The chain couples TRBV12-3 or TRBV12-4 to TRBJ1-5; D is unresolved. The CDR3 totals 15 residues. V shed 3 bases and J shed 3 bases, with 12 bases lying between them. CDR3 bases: TGTGCCAGCAGTTTTTCCCTGACCCCCAATCAGCCCCAGCATTTT. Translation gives CASSFSLTPNQPQHF.

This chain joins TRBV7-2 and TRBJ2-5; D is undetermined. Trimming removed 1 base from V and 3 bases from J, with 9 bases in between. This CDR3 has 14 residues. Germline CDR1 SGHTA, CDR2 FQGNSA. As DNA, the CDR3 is TGTGCCAGCAGCTTAGAGGTCCGGGAAGAGACCCAGTACTTC. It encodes CASSLEVREETQYF.

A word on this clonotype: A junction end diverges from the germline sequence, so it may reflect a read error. CDR3 protein: CSGEEGNYGYTF. CDR3 in DNA: TGCAGCGGTGAAGAGGGCAACTATGGCTACACCTTC. J is TRBJ1-2 and V is TRBV29-1; D unclear. The CDR3 spans 12 residues. CDR1 SQVTM and CDR2 ANQGSEA come from the germline V gene.